The 25 T cell receptor beta chains below all came from one sample that was sequenced in a study of cytotoxic CD8 clonotypes in ibrutinib-treated CLL. Sequencing was performed with immunoSEQ multiplex PCR; in TCRdb, only in-frame clones are kept and a portion is missing. The sample lists some 200,000 clones, 70% to 75% seen once, with roughly 5.8% in the top ten. This specimen was PBMCs, taken after 12 months of ibrutinib treatment. The receptors stem from a human donor with chronic lymphocytic leukemia.

This rearrangement joins TRBV28 to TRBJ1-3; TRBD1 is a possible D gene (5 bases). This CDR3 comprises 15 residues. The V gene lost 3 bases and the J gene lost 8 bases, with 17 bases spanning the gap. CDR1 is MDHEN, CDR2 SYDVKM, per germline. The CDR3 DNA follows: TGTGCCAGCAGTTTTAGGGACCCGATCGTCGACACCATATATTTT. This gives the protein CASSFRDPIVDTIYF. Drawing the rest from reference TRBV28 and TRBJ1-3, the complete variable domain is DVKVTQSSRYLVKRTGEKVFLECVQDMDHENMFWYRQDPGLGLRLIYFSYDVKMKEKGDIPEGYSVSREKKERFSLILESASTNQTSMYLCASSFRDPIVDTIYFGEGSWLTVV.

The chain uses TRBV30 and TRBJ1-3; D gene uncertain. V shed 2 bases and J shed 0 bases, with 17 bases lying between them. The CDR3 is made up of 17 amino acids. CDR1 GTSNPN and CDR2 SVGIG come from the germline V gene (reference sequence). The CDR3 here is CAWSRRPRGDSGNTIYF. CDR3 nucleotide sequence: TGTGCCTGGAGTCGGCGGCCGAGAGGAGACTCTGGAAACACCATATATTTT.

As DNA, the CDR3 is TGCGCCAGCAGCTTGCGGGGGTTTGACACCGGGGAGCTGTTTTTT. This gives the protein CASSLRGFDTGELFF. The chain uses TRBV5-1 and TRBJ2-2, with TRBD2 as a possible D gene (6 bases). The V end lost 1 base, the J end lost 3 bases, and 10 bases lay between the germline ends. Per germline, CDR1 SGHRS and CDR2 YFSETQ. The length of the CDR3 is 15 residues.

The J gene is TRBJ2-3, the V gene TRBV27; possibly TRBD2 for D (5 bases). This CDR3 spans 11 amino acids. Germline-derived CDR1 and CDR2 are MNHEY and SMNVEV (reference sequence). V lost 10 bases and J lost 7, with 12 bases in between. In DNA form, the CDR3 reads TGTGCCACCGCATCGGGAAATACGCAGTATTTT. Amino acid sequence: CATASGNTQYF.

This clone was recorded once. CDR3 sequence reads: CASSLGDGSPYEQYF. For the CDR3, the DNA is TGTGCCAGCAGTTTGGGGGACGGGTCGCCCTACGAGCAGTACTTC. The gene calls are TRBV27 and TRBJ2-7; D could derive from TRBD1 or TRBD2 (5 bases each). The germline CDR1 and CDR2 sequences are MNHEY and SMNVEV (reference sequence). V was clipped by 3 bases and J by 2 bases, with 14 bases between them. CDR3 length: 15 amino acids.

This chain links TRBV5-1 with TRBJ2-1; TRBD2 matches 9 bases. The CDR3 is made up of 14 amino acids. Per germline, CDR1 SGHRS and CDR2 YFSETQ. Trimming took 4 bases from V and 6 from J; bases not matched to a gene: 5. The CDR3 nucleotides are TGCGCCAGCAGCCCAGGACTAGCGATCAATGAGCAGTTCTTC. It translates to CASSPGLAINEQFF.

This clone appeared a few times. This chain connects TRBV11-3 to TRBJ2-2; D uncertain. Looked up from germline, CDR1 is SGHNT and CDR2 is YENEEA. V was clipped by 4 bases and J by 1 base, with 7 bases between them. The CDR3 consists of 14 residues. CDR3 DNA: TGTGCCAGCAGCTCCAGAGGGAACACCGGGGAGCTGTTTTTT. Encoded protein: CASSSRGNTGELFF.

The chain is built from TRBV7-9 and TRBJ1-1, with 8 bases that match TRBD1. Trimming took 4 bases from V and 5 from J; bases not matched to a gene: 12. Germline CDR1 is SEHNR and CDR2 is FQNEAQ (reference sequence). The CDR3 covers 16 residues. The CDR3 nucleotides read TGTGCCAGCAGCTACGTTCCGGGACAGGTGGGGACTGAAGCTTTCTTT. Residues: CASSYVPGQVGTEAFF.

This clone was detected a few times. The rearrangement uses TRBV5-4 and TRBJ2-7; D is ambiguous. The CDR3 sequence is 12 residues long. Germline V gene lookup returns CDR1 SGHNT and CDR2 YYREEE (reference sequence). Trimming took 2 bases from V and 7 from J, leaving 10 bases between them. The chain's CDR3 is CASSLGPREQYF. Here the CDR3 DNA reads TGTGCCAGCAGCTTAGGCCCCCGGGAGCAGTACTTC.

The chain combines TRBV9 with TRBJ1-1; D is possibly TRBD1 (5 bases). Germline values: CDR1 SGDLS, CDR2 YYNGEE. V shed 4 bases and J shed 6 bases, with 10 bases lying between them. The CDR3 consists of 12 residues. CDR3 loop: CASSRGDAEAFF. Here the CDR3 DNA reads TGTGCCAGCAGCCGGGGGGACGCTGAAGCTTTCTTT.

The chain recombines TRBV5-6 with TRBJ2-2; D may correspond to TRBD1 or TRBD2 (5 bases each). Germline loops: CDR1 SGHDT, CDR2 YYEEEE. Between the trimmed V and J ends, which lost 2 bases and 5 bases, there was a span of 13 bases. The CDR3 has 15 amino acids. CDR3 sequence reads: CASSFGTYGTGELFF. The CDR3 DNA follows: TGTGCCAGCAGCTTCGGGACCTATGGGACCGGGGAGCTGTTTTTT.

CDR3 bases: TGTGCCAGCAGTGAATTCAAATTAGTCAGACAGGGCCCCTACGAGCAGTACTTC. Residues: CASSEFKLVRQGPYEQYF. J is TRBJ2-7 and V is TRBV2, with TRBD1 identical over 7 bases. V trimming: 2 bases; J trimming: 2 bases; junction bases outside the gene matches: 15. This CDR3 is built from 18 residues. Germline loops: CDR1 SNHLY, CDR2 FYNNEI.

The V call is TRBV28, the J call TRBJ2-7; D not certain. The V and J ends lost 3 bases and 2 bases respectively, with 11 bases between them. CDR3 size: 14 residues. The germline V gene has CDR1 MDHEN and CDR2 SYDVKM. The CDR3 protein is CASSFSLGTYEQYF. CDR3 sequence (DNA): TGTGCCAGCAGTTTCTCCCTAGGGACCTACGAGCAGTACTTC.

The sample holds a few counts of this clone. V and J are TRBV2 and TRBJ2-1, with 11 bases that match TRBD1. V trimming: 4 bases; J trimming: 9 bases; junction bases outside the gene matches: 5. The V gene's germline CDR1 is SNHLY and CDR2 FYNNEI. CDR3 length: 14 amino acids. The CDR3 protein is CASSGTGGLREQFF. In nucleotides, the CDR3 is TGTGCCAGCAGTGGGACAGGGGGCTTGCGTGAGCAGTTCTTC. The complete variable domain, with remaining parts taken from reference TRBV2 and TRBJ2-1, reads EPEVTQTPSHQVTQMGQEVILRCVPISNHLYFYWYRQILGQKVEFLVSFYNNEISEKSEIFDDQFSVERPDGSNFTLKIRSTKLEDSAMYFCASSGTGGLREQFFGPGTRLTVL.

The chain carries TRBV6-5 and TRBJ1-5; D not resolved. In germline, CDR1 is MNHEY, CDR2 SVGAGI. The CDR3 has 14 amino acids. V shed 2 bases and J shed 2 bases, with 7 bases lying between them. The CDR3 DNA reads as TGTGCCAGCAGTTACAGAGAAGGCAATCAGCCCCAGCATTTT. Its protein is CASSYREGNQPQHF.

This clone was counted a few times. The rearrangement uses TRBV6-1 and TRBJ1-1; D ambiguous. CDR3 length equals 14 residues. V lost 7 bases to trimming and J lost 5 bases, with 17 bases between them. Germline V gene lookup returns CDR1 MNHNS and CDR2 SASEGT. CDR3 bases: TGTGCCAGCACTTCTCCGAGGATGGGAACTGAAGCTTTCTTT. Translated, it gives CASTSPRMGTEAFF.

The chain links TRBV30 to TRBJ1-1, with D possibly being TRBD1 (5 bases). V lost 0 bases to trimming and J lost 2 bases, with 7 bases between them. CDR3 length: 13 amino acids. The germline V gene encodes CDR1 GTSNPN and CDR2 SVGIG (reference sequence). The DNA of the CDR3 is TGTGCCTGGAGTGTTCGGGACAACACTGAAGCTTTCTTT. Protein: CAWSVRDNTEAFF.

This sequence joins TRBV29-1 and TRBJ1-2; a weak D match, TRBD1 (5 bases). Per the germline V gene, CDR1 is SQVTM and CDR2 is ANQGSEA. Deletions cut 0 bases from V and 4 bases from J, with 12 bases between. The CDR3 runs to 14 residues. The CDR3 loop is CSVEEPGTGYGYTF. The CDR3 DNA reads as TGCAGCGTTGAAGAGCCGGGCACAGGCTATGGCTACACCTTC.

This clone showed up just once. The chain joins TRBV7-2 to TRBJ2-7; D is uncertain. The V end was cut by 2 bases, the J end by 1 base, with 9 bases between. CDR3 length: 14 amino acids. In germline, CDR1 is SGHTA, CDR2 FQGNSA. The CDR3 loop is CASSLRPQSYEQYF. CDR3 DNA sequence: TGTGCCAGCAGCTTAAGACCACAGTCCTACGAGCAGTACTTC.

This chain connects TRBV27 to TRBJ2-3; the match to TRBD2 covers 7 bases. Germline V lookup: CDR1 MNHEY, CDR2 SMNVEV (reference sequence). V lost 2 bases to trimming and J lost 6 bases; unmatched junction nucleotides: 17. The CDR3 has 18 residues. CDR3 sequence: CASSLKRGGRKIWDTQYF. The CDR3 region has the DNA TGTGCCAGCAGTTTAAAGCGGGGCGGGAGAAAGATCTGGGATACGCAGTATTTT.

This chain uses TRBV7-2 with TRBJ2-5, with a tentative D call TRBD2 (6 bases). V was cut by 5 bases and J by 1 base, with 20 bases left in between. Germline CDR1 is SGHTA and CDR2 is FQGNSA. CDR3 length: 17 residues. For the CDR3, the DNA is TGTGCCAGCAGCCGGGGGTCGGGGAACGGGCCCCAAGAGACCCAGTACTTC. Encoded protein: CASSRGSGNGPQETQYF.

The rearrangement links TRBV5-4 to TRBJ2-2, with 9 nucleotides matching TRBD2. The trim removed 9 bases at V and 1 base at J, leaving 7 bases unmatched. CDR1 is SGHNT, CDR2 YYREEE, per germline (reference sequence). The CDR3 sequence is 15 residues long. This CDR3 is CATSTSGWNTGELFF. The DNA of the CDR3 is TGTGCCACCTCCACTAGCGGGTGGAACACCGGGGAGCTGTTTTTT.

The table lists this clone with a few counts. This rearrangement joins TRBV9 to TRBJ1-1; D unclear. The CDR3 is made up of 13 amino acids. Trimming cost V 0 bases and J 4 bases, with 7 bases left between them. The germline V gene encodes CDR1 SGDLS and CDR2 YYNGEE. In DNA form, the CDR3 reads TGTGCCAGCAGCGTAGCCCCTAGCACTGAAGCTTTCTTT. Protein product: CASSVAPSTEAFF.

The chain joins TRBV6-5 to TRBJ1-2; TRBD1 matches 8 bases. V lost 6 bases and J lost 7; bases outside the gene matches: 13. Per the germline V gene, CDR1 is MNHEY and CDR2 is SVGAGI. The CDR3 contains 15 residues. CDR3 DNA: TGTGCCAGCAGCTTAACCCGGGACAGGCTCGGTGGCTACACCTTC. Translation gives CASSLTRDRLGGYTF.

The rearrangement links TRBV5-1 to TRBJ2-3; D is uncertain. Per germline, CDR1 SGHRS and CDR2 YFSETQ. There are 14 residues in the CDR3. Trimming cost V 2 bases and J 2 bases, with 9 bases left between them. The CDR3 here is CASSFGPSTDTQYF. CDR3 coding DNA: TGCGCCAGCAGCTTCGGCCCGTCCACAGATACGCAGTATTTT.